The entry that follows covers one T cell receptor (beta chain) sequence. Its target is unknown. This sample is part of a study of T cell responses to AZD1222 COVID-19 vaccine. Study background: Some second doses came at about 4 weeks and others at about 12 weeks; these were pooled. Study outcomes and limitations: Clonal diversity was possibly underestimated, and white British individuals and females predominated among donors. At 160-218 and 743-854, vaccine-associated CD4 TCRs were dominant, and they spanned spike. Two AZD1222 doses significantly raised spike-specific TCR breadth and depth over controls.

TCRdb keeps only in-frame clones here, not all; method: immunoSEQ multiplex PCR. The repertoire holds approximately 140,000 clones, with just over 90% as singletons. CDR1 is PRHDT, CDR2 FYEKMQ, per germline (reference sequence). Unmatched junction bases numbered 9, after V lost 5 bases and J lost 0 bases. The CDR3 sequence is 17 residues long. The chain employs TRBV13 and TRBJ2-7; 11 positions agree with TRBD2. The origin of this receptor is an adult in good health. This specimen was peripheral blood, taken on day 0 of AZD1222 vaccination. The CDR3 DNA sequence: TGTGCCAGCAGCGGAACTAGCGGGAGTGGGAGCTCCTACGAGCAGTACTTC. It is translated as CASSGTSGSGSSYEQYF.